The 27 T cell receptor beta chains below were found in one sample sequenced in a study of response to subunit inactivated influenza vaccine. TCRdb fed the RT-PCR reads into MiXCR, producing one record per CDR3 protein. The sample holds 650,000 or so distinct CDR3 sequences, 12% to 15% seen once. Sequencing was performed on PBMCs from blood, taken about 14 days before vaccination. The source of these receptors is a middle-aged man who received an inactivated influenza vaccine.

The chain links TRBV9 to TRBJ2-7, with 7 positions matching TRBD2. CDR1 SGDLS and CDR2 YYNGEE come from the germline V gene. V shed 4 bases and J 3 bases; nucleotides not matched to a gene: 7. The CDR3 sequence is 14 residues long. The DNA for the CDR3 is TGTGCCAGCAGCCCGGGGCGGGAGTACTACGAGCAGTACTTC. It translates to CASSPGREYYEQYF.

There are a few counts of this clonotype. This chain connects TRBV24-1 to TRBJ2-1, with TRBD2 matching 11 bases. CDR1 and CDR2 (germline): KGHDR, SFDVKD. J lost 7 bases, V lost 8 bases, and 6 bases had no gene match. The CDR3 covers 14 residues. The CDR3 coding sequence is TGTGCCACCAAAGATAGCGGGGGGGCGAATGAGCAGTTCTTC. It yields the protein CATKDSGGANEQFF.

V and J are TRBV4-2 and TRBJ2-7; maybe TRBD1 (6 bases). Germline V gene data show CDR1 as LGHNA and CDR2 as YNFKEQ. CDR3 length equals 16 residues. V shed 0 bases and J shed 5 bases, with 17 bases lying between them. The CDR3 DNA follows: TGTGCCAGCAGCCAAGATTTTAACAGGGAGTCACACGAGCAGTACTTC. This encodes CASSQDFNRESHEQYF.

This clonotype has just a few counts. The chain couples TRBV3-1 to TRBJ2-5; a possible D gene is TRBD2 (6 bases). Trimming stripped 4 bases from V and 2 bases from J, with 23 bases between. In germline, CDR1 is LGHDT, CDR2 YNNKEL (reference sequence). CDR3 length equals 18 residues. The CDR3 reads CASSPWQLEGGGQETQYF. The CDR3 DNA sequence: TGTGCCAGCAGCCCCTGGCAGCTAGAGGGTGGGGGGCAAGAGACCCAGTACTTC.

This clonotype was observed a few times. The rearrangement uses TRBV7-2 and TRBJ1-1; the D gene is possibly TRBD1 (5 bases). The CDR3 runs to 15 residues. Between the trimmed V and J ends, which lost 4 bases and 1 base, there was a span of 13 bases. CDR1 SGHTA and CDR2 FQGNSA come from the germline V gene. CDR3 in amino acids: CASSSSGTGNTEAFF. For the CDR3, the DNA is TGTGCCAGCAGCTCCTCCGGGACGGGGAACACTGAAGCTTTCTTT. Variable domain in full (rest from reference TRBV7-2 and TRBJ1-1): GAGVSQSPSNKVTEKGKDVELRCDPISGHTALYWYRQSLGQGLEFLIYFQGNSAPDKSGLPSDRFSAERTGGSVSTLTIQRTQQEDSAVYLCASSSSGTGNTEAFFGQGTRLTVV.

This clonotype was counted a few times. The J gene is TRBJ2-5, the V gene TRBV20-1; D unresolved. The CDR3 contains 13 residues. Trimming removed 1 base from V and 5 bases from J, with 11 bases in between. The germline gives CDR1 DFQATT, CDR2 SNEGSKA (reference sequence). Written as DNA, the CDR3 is TGCAGTGCTAGAGGACAAATTACGGAGACCCAGTACTTC. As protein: CSARGQITETQYF.

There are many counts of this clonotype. CDR3 region: CASSSGTTLNMDTQYF. CDR3 bases: TGCGCCAGCAGCTCGGGGACTACCCTTAACATGGATACGCAGTATTTT. The rearrangement uses TRBV5-1 and TRBJ2-3; 7 bases map to TRBD2. CDR3 size: 16 residues. The trim removed 3 bases at V and 6 bases at J, leaving 13 bases unmatched. The germline gives CDR1 SGHRS, CDR2 YFSETQ.

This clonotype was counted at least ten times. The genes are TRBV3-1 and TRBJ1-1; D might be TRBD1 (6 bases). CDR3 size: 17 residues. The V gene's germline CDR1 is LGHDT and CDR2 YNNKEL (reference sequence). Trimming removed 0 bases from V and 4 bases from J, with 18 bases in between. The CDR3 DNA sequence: TGTGCCAGCAGCCAAGAAGGGACACCCAAGGGAAGCACTGAAGCTTTCTTT. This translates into CASSQEGTPKGSTEAFF. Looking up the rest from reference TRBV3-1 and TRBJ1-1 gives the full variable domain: DTAVSQTPKYLVTQMGNDKSIKCEQNLGHDTMYWYKQDSKKFLKIMFSYNNKELIINETVPNRFSPKSPDKAHLNLHINSLELGDSAVYFCASSQEGTPKGSTEAFFGQGTRLTVV.

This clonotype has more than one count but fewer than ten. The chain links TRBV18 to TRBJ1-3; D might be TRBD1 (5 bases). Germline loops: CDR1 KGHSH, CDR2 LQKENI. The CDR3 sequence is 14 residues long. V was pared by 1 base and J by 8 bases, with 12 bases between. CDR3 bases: TGTGCCAGCTCACCACGTACAGGCGCAGACACCATATATTTT. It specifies CASSPRTGADTIYF.

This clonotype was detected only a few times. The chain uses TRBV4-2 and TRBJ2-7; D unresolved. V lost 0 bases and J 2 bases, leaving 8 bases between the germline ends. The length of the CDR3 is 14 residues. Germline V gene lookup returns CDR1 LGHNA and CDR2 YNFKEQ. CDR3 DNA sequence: TGTGCCAGCAGCCAAGAGATGATGACCTACGAGCAGTACTTC. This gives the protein CASSQEMMTYEQYF.

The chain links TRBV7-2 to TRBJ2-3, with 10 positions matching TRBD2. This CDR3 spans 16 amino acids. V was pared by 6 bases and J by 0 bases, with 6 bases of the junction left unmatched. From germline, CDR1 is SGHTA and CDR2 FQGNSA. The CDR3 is CASSPWGLASTDTQYF. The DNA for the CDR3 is TGTGCCAGCAGTCCCTGGGGACTAGCGAGCACAGATACGCAGTATTTT.

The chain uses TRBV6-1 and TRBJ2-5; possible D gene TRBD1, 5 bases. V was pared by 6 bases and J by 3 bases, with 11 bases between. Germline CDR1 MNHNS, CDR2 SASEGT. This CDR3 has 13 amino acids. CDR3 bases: TGTGCCAGCAGGGGGCCTGGAAAAGAGACCCAGTACTTC. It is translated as CASRGPGKETQYF.

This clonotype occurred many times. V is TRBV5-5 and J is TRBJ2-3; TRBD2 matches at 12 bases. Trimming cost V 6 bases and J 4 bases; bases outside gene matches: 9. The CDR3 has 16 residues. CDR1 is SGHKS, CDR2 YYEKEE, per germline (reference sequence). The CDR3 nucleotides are TGTGCCAGCATCTTTCTAGCGGGAGGGCCCGCAGATACGCAGTATTTT. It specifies CASIFLAGGPADTQYF.

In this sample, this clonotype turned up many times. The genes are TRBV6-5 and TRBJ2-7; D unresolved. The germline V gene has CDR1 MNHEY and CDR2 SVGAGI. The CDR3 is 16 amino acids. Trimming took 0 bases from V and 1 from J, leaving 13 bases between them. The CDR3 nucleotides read TGTGCCAGCAGTTACTCGTTTTTGCGACCGTCCTACGAGCAGTACTTC. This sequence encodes CASSYSFLRPSYEQYF.

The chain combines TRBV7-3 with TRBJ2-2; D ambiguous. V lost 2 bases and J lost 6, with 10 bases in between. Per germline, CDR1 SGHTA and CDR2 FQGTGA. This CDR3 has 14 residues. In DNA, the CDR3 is TGTGCCAGCAGCTTACCCCCCCCCGCCGGGGAGCTGTTTTTT. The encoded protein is CASSLPPPAGELFF.

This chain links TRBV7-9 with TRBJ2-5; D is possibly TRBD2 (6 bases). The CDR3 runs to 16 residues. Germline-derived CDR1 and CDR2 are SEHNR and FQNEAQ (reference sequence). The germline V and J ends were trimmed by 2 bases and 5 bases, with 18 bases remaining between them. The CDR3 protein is CASSLMGLSGVETQYF. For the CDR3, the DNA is TGTGCCAGCAGCTTAATGGGCCTCTCGGGAGTGGAGACCCAGTACTTC. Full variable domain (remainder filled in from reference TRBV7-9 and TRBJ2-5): DTGVSQNPRHKITKRGQNVTFRCDPISEHNRLYWYRQTLGQGPEFLTYFQNEAQLEKSRLLSDRFSAERPKGSFSTLEIQRTEQGDSAMYLCASSLMGLSGVETQYFGPGTRLLVL.

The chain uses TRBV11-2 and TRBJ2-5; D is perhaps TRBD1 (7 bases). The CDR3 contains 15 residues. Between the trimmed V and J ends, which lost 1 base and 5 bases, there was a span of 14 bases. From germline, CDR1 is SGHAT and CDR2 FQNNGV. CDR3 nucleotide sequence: TGTGCCAGCAGCTTAGTTGTTTCAGGGGGGGAGACCCAGTACTTC. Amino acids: CASSLVVSGGETQYF.

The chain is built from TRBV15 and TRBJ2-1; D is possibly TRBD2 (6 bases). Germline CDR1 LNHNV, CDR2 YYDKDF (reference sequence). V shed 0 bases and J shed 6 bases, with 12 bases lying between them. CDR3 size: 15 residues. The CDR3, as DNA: TGTGCCACCAGCAGAGATCCAGTGGGGGGCAATGAGCAGTTCTTC. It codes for CATSRDPVGGNEQFF. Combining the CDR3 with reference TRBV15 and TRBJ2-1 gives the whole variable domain DAMVIQNPRYQVTQFGKPVTLSCSQTLNHNVMYWYQQKSSQAPKLLFHYYDKDFNNEADTPDNFQSRRPNTSFCFLDIRSPGLGDTAMYLCATSRDPVGGNEQFFGPGTRLTVL.

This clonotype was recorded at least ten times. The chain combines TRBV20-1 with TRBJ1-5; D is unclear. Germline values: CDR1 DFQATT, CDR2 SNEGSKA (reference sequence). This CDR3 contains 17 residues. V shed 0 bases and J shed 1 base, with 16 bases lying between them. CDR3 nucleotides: TGCAGTGCTAGAGATGACCATGTGGGCAGAAGCAATCAGCCCCAGCATTTT. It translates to CSARDDHVGRSNQPQHF.

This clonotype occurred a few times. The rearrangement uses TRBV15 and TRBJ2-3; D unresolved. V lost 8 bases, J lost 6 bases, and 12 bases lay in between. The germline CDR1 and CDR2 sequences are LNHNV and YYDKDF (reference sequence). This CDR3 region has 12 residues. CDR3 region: CATALNADTQYF. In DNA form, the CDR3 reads TGTGCCACCGCCTTAAATGCGGATACGCAGTATTTT.

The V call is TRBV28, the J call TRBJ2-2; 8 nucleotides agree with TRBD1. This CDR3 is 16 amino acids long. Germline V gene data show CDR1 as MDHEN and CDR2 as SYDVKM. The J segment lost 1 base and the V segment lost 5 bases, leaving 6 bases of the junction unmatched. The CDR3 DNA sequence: TGTGCCAGCAGTAGAGGAGGGACAGGGAACACCGGGGAGCTGTTTTTT. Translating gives CASSRGGTGNTGELFF.

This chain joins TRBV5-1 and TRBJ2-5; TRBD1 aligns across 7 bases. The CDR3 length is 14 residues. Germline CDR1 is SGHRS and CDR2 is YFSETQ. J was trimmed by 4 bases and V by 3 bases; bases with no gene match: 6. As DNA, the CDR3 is TGCGCCAGCAGCTCGGGACAGTCGGGAGAGACCCAGTACTTC. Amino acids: CASSSGQSGETQYF.

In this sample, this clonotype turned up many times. CDR3 sequence reads: CASSDDRGENTEAFF. The CDR3 coding sequence is TGTGCCAGCAGTGACGACAGGGGGGAGAACACTGAAGCTTTCTTT. The chain combines TRBV2 with TRBJ1-1; 9 nucleotides align to TRBD1. This CDR3 region has 15 residues. Germline-derived CDR1 and CDR2 are SNHLY and FYNNEI. V lost 3 bases and J lost 1; bases outside the gene matches: 3.

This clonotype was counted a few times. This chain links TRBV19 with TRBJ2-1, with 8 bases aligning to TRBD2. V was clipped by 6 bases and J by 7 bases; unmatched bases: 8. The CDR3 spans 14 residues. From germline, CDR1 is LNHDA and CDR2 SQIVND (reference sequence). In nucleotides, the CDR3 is TGTGCCAGTAGATCAAGCGGGAGTGGAAATGAGCAGTTCTTC. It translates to CASRSSGSGNEQFF.

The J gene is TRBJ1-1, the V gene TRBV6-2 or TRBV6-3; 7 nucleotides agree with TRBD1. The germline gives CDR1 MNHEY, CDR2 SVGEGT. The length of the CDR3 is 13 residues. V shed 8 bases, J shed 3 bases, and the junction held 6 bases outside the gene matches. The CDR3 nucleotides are TGTGCCAGCGGGGACAGATTCGACACTGAAGCTTTCTTT. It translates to CASGDRFDTEAFF.

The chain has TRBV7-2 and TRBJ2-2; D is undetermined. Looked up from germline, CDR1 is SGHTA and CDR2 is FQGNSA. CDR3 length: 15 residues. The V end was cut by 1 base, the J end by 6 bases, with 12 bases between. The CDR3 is CASSLGWVNAGELFF. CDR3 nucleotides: TGTGCCAGCAGCTTAGGTTGGGTTAACGCCGGGGAGCTGTTTTTT.

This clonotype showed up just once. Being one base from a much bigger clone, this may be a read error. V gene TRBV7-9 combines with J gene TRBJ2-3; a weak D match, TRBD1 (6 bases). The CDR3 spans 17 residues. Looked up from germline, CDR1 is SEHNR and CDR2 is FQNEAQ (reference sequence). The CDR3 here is CASILPRTGSRTDTQYF. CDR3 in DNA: TGTGCCAGCATCTTACCCCGTACAGGGTCAAGAACAGATACGCAGTATTTT.